The 25 T cell receptor beta chains in this list originate from one sample, sequenced in a study of siplizumab effects on memory and regulatory T cells. Repertoires were generated with immunoSEQ multiplex PCR, while TCRdb's copy carries only in-frame clones and drops some. The sample holds over 90,000 clones, 92% seen once. The specimen was CD4+ T cells sorted from blood. Receptor source: a human donor in good health.

The chain couples TRBV2 to TRBJ1-1; D might be TRBD1 (6 bases). V was trimmed by 4 bases and J by 3 bases, leaving 9 bases between them. The CDR3 is 13 residues long. The germline V gene has CDR1 SNHLY and CDR2 FYNNEI. CDR3 loop: CASSVEGDTEAFF. DNA of the CDR3: TGTGCCAGCAGTGTTGAGGGGGACACTGAAGCTTTCTTT.

The chain has TRBV28 and TRBJ2-7; D perhaps matches TRBD2 (5 bases). This CDR3 contains 14 residues. CDR1 is MDHEN, CDR2 SYDVKM, per germline. V lost 7 bases, J lost 2 bases, and 15 bases lay in between. The CDR3 sequence is CASNREVLTYEQYF. The CDR3 nucleotides are TGTGCCAGCAACCGGGAAGTACTAACCTACGAGCAGTACTTC.

The chain carries TRBV7-9 and TRBJ2-1; D may be TRBD1 or TRBD2 (5 bases each). Germline V gene data show CDR1 as SEHNR and CDR2 as FQNEAQ (reference sequence). V lost 11 bases, J lost 0 bases, and 17 bases lay in between. CDR3 length: 15 residues. CDR3 nucleotide sequence: TGTGCCGGCCGATCGTGGGGGAGCTCCTACAATGAGCAGTTCTTC. Translated: CAGRSWGSSYNEQFF.

The J gene is TRBJ2-3, the V gene TRBV9; D is possibly TRBD1 (6 bases). Germline CDR1 and CDR2: SGDLS and YYNGEE. The CDR3 extends over 17 amino acids. Deletions cut 2 bases from V and 4 bases from J, with 20 bases between. CDR3 in DNA: TGTGCCAGCAGCGTCCAGAGGGGGAACACTCCCGCAGATACGCAGTATTTT. Its protein is CASSVQRGNTPADTQYF.

The chain combines TRBV18 with TRBJ2-5; the match to TRBD2 covers 7 bases. Gene TRBJ2-7 matches the end of the DNA better, so the J call may be wrong. The CDR3 consists of 16 residues. CDR1 is KGHSH and CDR2 is LQKENI in the germline V gene. The CDR3 nucleotides are TGTGCCAGCTCAGCGAAACGGGTCTCGGGGGGCTACGAGCAGTACTTC. Protein: CASSAKRVSGGYEQYF.

The rearrangement uses TRBV27 and TRBJ1-2, with 12 bases fitting TRBD1. The germline V gene has CDR1 MNHEY and CDR2 SMNVEV (reference sequence). The CDR3 runs to 16 residues. V lost 7 bases and J lost 1; bases outside the gene matches: 7. This chain's CDR3 is CASKLGTGGFNYGYTF. In DNA, the CDR3 is TGTGCCAGCAAACTCGGGACAGGGGGCTTTAACTATGGCTACACCTTC.

The rearrangement joins TRBV7-9 to TRBJ2-1, with D unclear. Deletions cut 1 base from V and 3 bases from J, with 7 bases between. Germline CDR1 reads SEHNR; CDR2 reads FQNEAQ (reference sequence). The CDR3 spans 14 residues. The CDR3 loop is CASSLGANYNEQFF. CDR3 nucleotides: TGTGCCAGCAGCTTAGGAGCCAACTACAATGAGCAGTTCTTC.

The V call is TRBV25-1, the J call TRBJ1-4, with unresolved D. Germline CDR1 reads MGHDK; CDR2 reads SYGVNS. The V gene lost 2 bases and the J gene lost 4 bases, with 5 bases spanning the gap. The CDR3 totals 13 residues. The DNA of the CDR3 is TGTGCCAGCAGTGAACTTAATAATGAAAAACTGTTTTTT. Protein: CASSELNNEKLFF. Supplemented by reference TRBV25-1 and TRBJ1-4, the full variable domain reads EADIYQTPRYLVIGTGKKITLECSQTMGHDKMYWYQQDPGMELHLIHYSYGVNSTEKGDLSSESTVSRIRTEHFPLTLESARPSHTSQYLCASSELNNEKLFFGSGTQLSVL.

This rearrangement joins TRBV5-1 to TRBJ2-1; a weak D match, TRBD1 (5 bases). Trimming took off 0 bases at V and 5 bases at J, with 12 bases between the two ends. From germline, CDR1 is SGHRS and CDR2 YFSETQ. This CDR3 is built from 15 residues. This CDR3 reads CASSLAGPLNNEQFF. In DNA form, the CDR3 reads TGCGCCAGCAGCTTGGCAGGGCCTTTGAACAATGAGCAGTTCTTC. The full variable domain, completed using reference TRBV5-1 and TRBJ2-1, is KAGVTQTPRYLIKTRGQQVTLSCSPISGHRSVSWYQQTPGQGLQFLFEYFSETQRNKGNFPGRFSGRQFSNSRSEMNVSTLELGDSALYLCASSLAGPLNNEQFFGPGTRLTVL.

CDR3 loop: CASKRLQGFTGELFF. CDR3 DNA: TGTGCCAGTAAAAGGCTTCAGGGTTTCACCGGGGAGCTGTTTTTT. The rearrangement links TRBV19 to TRBJ2-2; D might be TRBD1 (5 bases). CDR3 length: 15 residues. Between the trimmed V and J ends, which lost 7 bases and 4 bases, there was a span of 16 bases. Per germline, CDR1 LNHDA and CDR2 SQIVND (reference sequence). The full variable domain, with the rest looked up from reference TRBV19 and TRBJ2-2, is DGGITQSPKYLFRKEGQNVTLSCEQNLNHDAMYWYRQDPGQGLRLIYYSQIVNDFQKGDIAEGYSVSREKKESFPLTVTSAQKNPTAFYLCASKRLQGFTGELFFGEGSRLTVL.

CDR3 sequence reads: CASSFISRGRNQPQHF. CDR3 bases: TGTGCCAGCAGTTTCATCAGCAGGGGGCGCAATCAGCCCCAGCATTTT. The chain employs TRBV28 and TRBJ1-5; TRBD1 matches at 8 bases. The V and J ends lost 3 bases and 2 bases, in that order; junction bases with no gene match: 6. This CDR3 contains 16 residues. The germline CDR1 and CDR2 sequences are MDHEN and SYDVKM.

The gene calls are TRBV28 and TRBJ2-2; tentative D call: TRBD2 (7 bases). The CDR3 extends over 14 amino acids. Germline assignment: CDR1 MDHEN and CDR2 SYDVKM. Trimming stripped 7 bases from V and 3 bases from J, with 12 bases between. CDR3 region: CASIRGAHTGELFF. The DNA for the CDR3 is TGTGCCAGCATCCGGGGGGCGCACACCGGGGAGCTGTTTTTT.

V usage is TRBV4-1 and J usage is TRBJ2-3, with D unclear. Germline V lookup: CDR1 MGHRA, CDR2 YSYEKL. Trimming cost V 3 bases and J 2 bases, with 3 bases left between them. The CDR3 contains 12 residues. The CDR3 region is CASSHPTDTQYF. The CDR3 DNA reads TGCGCCAGCAGCCACCCCACAGATACGCAGTATTTT.

This chain uses TRBV19 with TRBJ2-2, with D unclear. The ends were cut back, 8 bases at V and 3 bases at J, with 13 bases in the middle. This CDR3 is 14 amino acids long. The V gene's germline CDR1 is LNHDA and CDR2 SQIVND (reference sequence). Here the CDR3 DNA reads TGTGCCAGTCAGTATAGCCATTACACCGGGGAGCTGTTTTTT. It is translated as CASQYSHYTGELFF.

J is TRBJ2-5 and V is TRBV18; the D gene is possibly TRBD1 (6 bases). CDR1 and CDR2 from the germline V gene are KGHSH and LQKENI. V was trimmed by 3 bases and J by 5 bases, leaving 10 bases between them. The CDR3 totals 13 residues. The CDR3 here is CASSPRQEETQYF. The CDR3 DNA reads as TGTGCCAGCTCACCCCGACAGGAGGAGACCCAGTACTTC.

The V and J genes are TRBV6-5 and TRBJ1-2; 7 bases are a match to TRBD1. With 6 bases clipped from V and 6 bases from J, the junction kept 1 base outside the gene matches. Germline CDR1 and CDR2: MNHEY and SVGAGI. The CDR3 runs 11 residues. The CDR3 nucleotides are TGTGCCAGCAGACAGGGGAATGGCTACACCTTC. Translated: CASRQGNGYTF.

The chain combines TRBV18 with TRBJ2-3, with 7 positions matching TRBD2. The CDR3 spans 15 residues. The germline gives CDR1 KGHSH, CDR2 LQKENI. The V segment lost 0 bases and the J segment 4 bases; nucleotides outside the gene matches: 4. The CDR3 region is CASSPPAGVPDTQYF. In nucleotides, the CDR3 is TGTGCCAGCTCACCACCCGCGGGAGTGCCAGATACGCAGTATTTT. Full variable domain (rest looked up from reference TRBV18 and TRBJ2-3): NAGVMQNPRHLVRRRGQEARLRCSPMKGHSHVYWYRQLPEEGLKFMVYLQKENIIDESGMPKERFSAEFPKEGPSILRIQQVVRGDSAAYFCASSPPAGVPDTQYFGPGTRLTVL.

CDR3 DNA: TGTGCCAGCAGTGATCGAGGCGGGGAGCTGTTTTTT. It codes for CASSDRGGELFF. V gene TRBV9 combines with J gene TRBJ2-2; D is uncertain. Germline CDR1 is SGDLS and CDR2 is YYNGEE. The V end lost 5 bases, the J end lost 7 bases, and 9 bases lay between the germline ends. CDR3 length equals 12 residues.

The J gene is TRBJ2-3, the V gene TRBV6-1; D ambiguous. The CDR3 sequence is 12 residues long. Trimming left V 8 bases short and J 2 bases short, with 8 bases between. Germline CDR1 and CDR2: MNHNS and SASEGT. The CDR3 sequence is CASRFLTDTQYF. CDR3 sequence (DNA): TGTGCCAGCCGGTTCCTCACAGATACGCAGTATTTT.

This sequence joins TRBV18 and TRBJ1-2; D is unclear. Germline lookup yields CDR1 KGHSH and CDR2 LQKENI. This CDR3 has 15 residues. The V end lost 3 bases, the J end lost 5 bases, and 16 bases lay between the germline ends. The CDR3: CASSPLRREGYGYTF. CDR3 sequence (DNA): TGTGCCAGCTCACCCCTGAGACGGGAAGGATATGGCTACACCTTC.

The rearrangement uses TRBV6-4 and TRBJ2-3; possibly TRBD2 for D (5 bases). Germline CDR1 is MRHNA and CDR2 is SNTAGT. V gave up 4 bases and J gave up 1 base, with 9 bases separating them. The CDR3 runs to 14 residues. The CDR3 region is CASSVVGGTDTQYF. The CDR3 nucleotides read TGTGCCAGCAGTGTAGTCGGGGGCACAGATACGCAGTATTTT.

The rearrangement uses TRBV28 and TRBJ1-4, with a tentative D call TRBD1 (6 bases). Germline loops: CDR1 MDHEN, CDR2 SYDVKM. The CDR3 is 13 residues long. V was cut by 6 bases and J by 8 bases, with 13 bases left in between. The chain's CDR3 is CASSDRLREKLFF. CDR3 DNA sequence: TGTGCCAGCAGCGACAGGCTGCGGGAAAAACTGTTTTTT.

This clone was detected only once. The chain is built from TRBV28 and TRBJ1-6; D gene ambiguous. The germline V and J ends were trimmed by 1 base and 12 bases, with 13 bases remaining between them. Germline-derived CDR1 and CDR2 are MDHEN and SYDVKM. The CDR3 covers 14 residues. CDR3 in amino acids: CASSLFQKTEPLHF. In DNA, the CDR3 is TGTGCCAGCAGTTTATTCCAGAAAACAGAACCCCTCCACTTT.

The chain has TRBV29-1 and TRBJ1-6; D is undetermined. The CDR3 consists of 13 residues. CDR1 and CDR2 from the germline V gene are SQVTM and ANQGSEA. V was cut by 5 bases and J by 3 bases, with 8 bases left in between. The CDR3 here is CSVLTDYNSPLHF. CDR3 sequence (DNA): TGCAGCGTTTTAACAGACTATAATTCACCCCTCCACTTT.

A single count supports this clone. V and J are TRBV28 and TRBJ1-5; TRBD1 agrees at 10 bases. The CDR3 spans 16 residues. The germline V gene has CDR1 MDHEN and CDR2 SYDVKM. V was clipped by 8 bases and J by 2 bases; unmatched bases: 9. CDR3 nucleotide sequence: TGTGCCAGCGGGACAGGGGCCGCCGGGGGCAATCAGCCCCAGCATTTT. As protein: CASGTGAAGGNQPQHF.